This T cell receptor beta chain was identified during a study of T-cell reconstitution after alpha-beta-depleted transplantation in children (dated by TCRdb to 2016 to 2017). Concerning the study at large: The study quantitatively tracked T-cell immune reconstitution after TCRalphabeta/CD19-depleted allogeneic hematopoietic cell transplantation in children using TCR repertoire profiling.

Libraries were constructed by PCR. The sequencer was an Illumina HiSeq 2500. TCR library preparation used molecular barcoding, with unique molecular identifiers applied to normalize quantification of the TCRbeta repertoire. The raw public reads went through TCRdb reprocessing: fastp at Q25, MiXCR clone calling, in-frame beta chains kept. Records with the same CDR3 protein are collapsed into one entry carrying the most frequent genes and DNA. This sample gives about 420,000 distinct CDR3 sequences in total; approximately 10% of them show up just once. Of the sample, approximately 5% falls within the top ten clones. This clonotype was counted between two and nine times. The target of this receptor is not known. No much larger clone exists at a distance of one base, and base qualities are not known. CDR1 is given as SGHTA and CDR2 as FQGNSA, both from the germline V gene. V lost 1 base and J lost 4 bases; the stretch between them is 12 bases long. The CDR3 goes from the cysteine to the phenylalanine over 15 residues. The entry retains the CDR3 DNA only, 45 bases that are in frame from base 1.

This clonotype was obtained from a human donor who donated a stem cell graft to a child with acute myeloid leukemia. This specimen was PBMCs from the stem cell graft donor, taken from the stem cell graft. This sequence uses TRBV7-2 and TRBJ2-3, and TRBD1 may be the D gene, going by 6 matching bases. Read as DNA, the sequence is TGTGCCAGCAGCTTAGGCGGCAGGGGATCAGATACGCAGTATTTT. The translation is CASSLGGRGSDTQYF. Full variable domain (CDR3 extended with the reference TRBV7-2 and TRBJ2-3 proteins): GAGVSQSPSNKVTEKGKDVELRCDPISGHTALYWYRQSLGQGLEFLIYFQGNSAPDKSGLPSDRFSAERTGGSVSTLTIQRTQQEDSAVYLCASSLGGRGSDTQYFGPGTRLTVL.